This TCR beta chain was obtained from a study of naive CD8 T cells in extremely preterm neonates. Germline CDR1 SGDLS, CDR2 YYNGEE. The CDR3 is 15 residues long. V lost 0 bases and J lost 2, with 10 bases in between. Preterm samples came from extremely preterm deliveries at roughly 22-28 weeks. Sorted naive CD8+ T cell numbers ranged ~19,000 to ~110,000. This clone was seen once. Its antigen is undetermined. Libraries were prepared by immunoSEQ multiplex PCR; TCRdb keeps only in-frame clonotypes and omits some of them. The table has around 25,000 clones, roughly 88% seen once; the top ten hold 0.7% to 1%. Study-wide results and limits: Preterm CDR3s were shorter than older groups', with fewer N additions and less trimming. Preterm neonates shared more CDR3 nucleotide sequences (approximately 2.7%) than older groups. Preterm neonate repertoires were significantly less rich by iChao1 than others.

The sequenced material came from naive CD8+ T cells from cord blood. This TCR came from a boy who was born preterm. The chain has TRBV9 and TRBJ2-3; D gene uncertain. CDR3 sequence: CASSVGSQHTDTQYF. CDR3 bases: TGTGCCAGCAGCGTAGGGTCCCAGCACACAGATACGCAGTATTTT.